The 9 T cell receptor beta chains below were found in one sample sequenced in a study of beta chain features in type 1 diabetes. Every bit of the isolated RNA underwent reverse transcription, so sequencing read expressed TCRB transcripts. The repertoire was sequenced with immunoSEQ multiplex PCR; TCRdb's copy has only in-frame clones and lacks some. The table has some 330,000 clones, over 10% seen once. Their specific antigens are unknown. Regarding the study as a whole: Shorter TCRB CDR3s, moderately but significantly so, marked every one of the four CD4+ subsets in Type 1 diabetes patients.

The material sequenced was naive CD4+ T cells from blood. The receptors come from a young woman with type 1 diabetes.

The rearrangement links TRBV28 to TRBJ2-7; 7 nucleotides align to TRBD1. The CDR3 length is 16 residues. The germline V gene encodes CDR1 MDHEN and CDR2 SYDVKM. V lost 5 bases to trimming and J lost 1 base; unmatched junction nucleotides: 11. The CDR3 nucleotides read TGTGCCAGCAGTCCTATCGGGGACAGAAGGTCCTACGAGCAGTACTTC. Translated, it gives CASSPIGDRRSYEQYF.

This clone occurred a few times. Other DNA sequences of this sample code for an identical CDR3. V usage is TRBV9 and J usage is TRBJ2-3, with 7 bases matching TRBD2. CDR3 size: 16 residues. J lost 0 bases, V lost 0 bases, and 4 bases had no gene match. Germline V gene data show CDR1 as SGDLS and CDR2 as YYNGEE. DNA of the CDR3: TGTGCCAGCAGCGTAGGCGGTAGCGGGAGCACAGATACGCAGTATTTT. Protein product: CASSVGGSGSTDTQYF.

In its sample, this clone was seen a few times. The rearrangement links TRBV29-1 to TRBJ1-1; D unclear. CDR1 is SQVTM and CDR2 is ANQGSEA in the germline V gene. V dropped 7 bases and J dropped 4 bases, with 16 bases sitting between them. CDR3 length: 13 amino acids. CDR3 bases: TGCAGCGCCAGAAGTTGGAGTACCACTGAAGCTTTCTTT. Its translation: CSARSWSTTEAFF.

The DNA for the CDR3 is TGCAGTGCTAGCGGTCCCTACGAGCAGTACTTC. Its translation: CSASGPYEQYF. The chain joins TRBV20-1 to TRBJ2-7; D gene unclear. The CDR3 runs to 11 residues. Germline assignment: CDR1 DFQATT and CDR2 SNEGSKA (reference sequence). Deletions cut 3 bases from V and 2 bases from J, with 5 bases between.

This clone was counted a few times. A read error may produce the germline difference seen at one junction end. The chain recombines TRBV6-1 with TRBJ2-3, with D perhaps matching TRBD1 (5 bases). The CDR3 is made up of 17 amino acids. In germline, CDR1 is MNHNS, CDR2 SASEGT. The CDR3 DNA follows: TGTGCCATCAGTGGAGCTGGACACCGCTCGGGTACAGATACGCAGTATTTT. This encodes CAISGAGHRSGTDTQYF.

The chain links TRBV15 to TRBJ1-5; D is possibly TRBD1 (6 bases). Germline V gene lookup returns CDR1 LNHNV and CDR2 YYDKDF (reference sequence). V lost 7 bases to trimming and J lost 6 bases, with 13 bases between them. This CDR3 spans 13 amino acids. CDR3 sequence: CATTWGHGQPQHF. The DNA of the CDR3 is TGTGCCACCACATGGGGACATGGTCAGCCCCAGCATTTT. The full variable domain, rest sourced from reference TRBV15 and TRBJ1-5, is DAMVIQNPRYQVTQFGKPVTLSCSQTLNHNVMYWYQQKSSQAPKLLFHYYDKDFNNEADTPDNFQSRRPNTSFCFLDIRSPGLGDTAMYLCATTWGHGQPQHFGDGTRLSIL.

The chain has TRBV4-1 and TRBJ1-5, with TRBD1 identical over 9 bases. This CDR3 comprises 14 residues. Trimming cost V 4 bases and J 8 bases; bases outside gene matches: 6. Germline values: CDR1 MGHRA, CDR2 YSYEKL. In nucleotides, the CDR3 is TGCGCCAGCAGCCTCCGGGACAGGGCGGAGCCCCAGCATTTT. Residues: CASSLRDRAEPQHF.

This clone was counted only a few times. The genes are TRBV19 and TRBJ1-5; 9 bases are a match to TRBD1. This CDR3 spans 14 amino acids. Germline V gives CDR1 LNHDA, CDR2 SQIVND (reference sequence). J lost 4 bases, V lost 5 bases, and 3 bases had no gene match. CDR3 loop: CASSLGQGNQPQHF. The CDR3 DNA follows: TGTGCCAGTAGTCTCGGACAGGGGAATCAGCCCCAGCATTTT. The full variable domain, rest sourced from reference TRBV19 and TRBJ1-5, is DGGITQSPKYLFRKEGQNVTLSCEQNLNHDAMYWYRQDPGQGLRLIYYSQIVNDFQKGDIAEGYSVSREKKESFPLTVTSAQKNPTAFYLCASSLGQGNQPQHFGDGTRLSIL.

This clone occurred once. V and J are TRBV7-9 and TRBJ2-7; 14 bases align to TRBD2. V gave up 5 bases and J gave up 4 bases; unmatched junction bases: 7. The CDR3 is 16 residues long. Germline CDR1 reads SEHNR; CDR2 reads FQNEAQ (reference sequence). The CDR3 nucleotides are TGTGCCAGCAGCCTCAAGGGACTAGCGGGAGTTTACGAGCAGTACTTC. It codes for CASSLKGLAGVYEQYF.